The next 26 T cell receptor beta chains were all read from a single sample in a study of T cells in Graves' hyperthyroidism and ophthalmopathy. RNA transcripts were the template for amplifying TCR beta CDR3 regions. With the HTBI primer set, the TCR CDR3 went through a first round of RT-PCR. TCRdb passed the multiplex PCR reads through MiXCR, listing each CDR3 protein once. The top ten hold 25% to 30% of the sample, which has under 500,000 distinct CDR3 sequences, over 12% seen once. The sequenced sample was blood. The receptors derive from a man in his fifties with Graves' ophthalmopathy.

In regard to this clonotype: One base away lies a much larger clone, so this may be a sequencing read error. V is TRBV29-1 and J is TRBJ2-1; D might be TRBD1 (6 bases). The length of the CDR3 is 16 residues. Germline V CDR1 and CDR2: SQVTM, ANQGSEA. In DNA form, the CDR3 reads TGCAGCGTTCGGCAGGGGCGGTTTATGTCCTACAATGGGCAGTTCTTC. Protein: CSVRQGRFMSYNGQFF.

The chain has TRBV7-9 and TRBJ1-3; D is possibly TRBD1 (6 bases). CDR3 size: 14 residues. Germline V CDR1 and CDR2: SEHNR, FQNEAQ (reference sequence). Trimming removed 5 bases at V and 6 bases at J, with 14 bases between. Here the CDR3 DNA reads TGTGCCAGCAGCGAAAGACAGGTGGCAAACACCATATATTTT. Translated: CASSERQVANTIYF.

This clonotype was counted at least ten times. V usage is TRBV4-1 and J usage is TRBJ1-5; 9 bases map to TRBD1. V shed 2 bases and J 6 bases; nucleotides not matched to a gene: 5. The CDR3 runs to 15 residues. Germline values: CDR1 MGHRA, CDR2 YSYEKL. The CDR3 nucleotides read TGCGCCAGCAGCCAACAGGGACAGGGTTTTCAGCCCCAGCATTTT. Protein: CASSQQGQGFQPQHF.

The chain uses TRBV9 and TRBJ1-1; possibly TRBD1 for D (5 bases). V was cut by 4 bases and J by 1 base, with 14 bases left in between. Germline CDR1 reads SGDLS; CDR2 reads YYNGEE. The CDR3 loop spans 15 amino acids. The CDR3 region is CASSPKVTANTEAFF. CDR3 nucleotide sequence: TGTGCCAGCAGCCCAAAGGTGACAGCGAACACTGAAGCTTTCTTT.

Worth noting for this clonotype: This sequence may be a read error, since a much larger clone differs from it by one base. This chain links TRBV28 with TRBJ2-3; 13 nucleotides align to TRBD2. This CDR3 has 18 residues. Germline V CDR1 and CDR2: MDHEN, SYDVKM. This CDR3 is CTSSSEGGTSGITDTQYF. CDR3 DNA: TGTACCAGCAGTTCCGAGGGGGGGACTAGCGGGATCACAGATACGCAGTATTTT.

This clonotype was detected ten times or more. The CDR3 bases are TGTGCCAGCAGTTCGACTAGCGGGAGGGTAGAGACCCAGTACTTC. This codes for CASSSTSGRVETQYF. This rearrangement joins TRBV28 to TRBJ2-5, with 14 positions matching TRBD2. The CDR3 covers 15 residues. CDR1 is MDHEN, CDR2 SYDVKM, per germline. The V segment lost 4 bases and the J segment 4 bases; nucleotides outside the gene matches: 2.

CDR3 protein: CASSSRMGLNSPLHF. DNA for the CDR3: TGTGCCAGCAGTTCCCGTATGGGCCTGAATTCACCCCTCCACTTT. This chain links TRBV27 with TRBJ1-6; D is ambiguous. V was trimmed by 4 bases and J by 7 bases, leaving 14 bases between them. The CDR3 is 15 amino acids. Germline values: CDR1 MNHEY, CDR2 SMNVEV (reference sequence).

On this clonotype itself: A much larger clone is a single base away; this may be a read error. The CDR3 region has the DNA TGTGCCAGCAGGTTGCGGACTAGCGGCGATACGCAGTATTTT. Amino acids: CASRLRTSGDTQYF. The chain couples TRBV12-3 or TRBV12-4 to TRBJ2-3; 10 positions agree with TRBD2. V was pared by 6 bases and J by 6 bases, with 6 bases of the junction left unmatched. The CDR3 extends over 14 amino acids.

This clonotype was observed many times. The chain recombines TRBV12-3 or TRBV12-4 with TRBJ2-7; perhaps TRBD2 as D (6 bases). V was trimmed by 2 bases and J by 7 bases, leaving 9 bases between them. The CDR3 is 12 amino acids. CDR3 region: CASSLHGREQYF. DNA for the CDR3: TGTGCCAGCAGTTTACACGGGAGAGAGCAGTACTTC.

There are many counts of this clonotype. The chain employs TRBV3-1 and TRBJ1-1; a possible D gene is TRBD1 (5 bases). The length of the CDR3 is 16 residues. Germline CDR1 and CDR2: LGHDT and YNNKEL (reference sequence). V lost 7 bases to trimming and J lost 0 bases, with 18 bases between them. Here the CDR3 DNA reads TGTGCCAGCACTATCGGGGGTGGAGTGATGAACACTGAAGCTTTCTTT. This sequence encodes CASTIGGGVMNTEAFF.

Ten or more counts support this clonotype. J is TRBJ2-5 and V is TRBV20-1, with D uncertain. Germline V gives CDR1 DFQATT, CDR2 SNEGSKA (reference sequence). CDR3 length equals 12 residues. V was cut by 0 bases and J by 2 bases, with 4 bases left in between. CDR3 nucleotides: TGCAGTGCTAGAGACAGGCAAGAGACCCAGTACTTC. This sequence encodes CSARDRQETQYF.

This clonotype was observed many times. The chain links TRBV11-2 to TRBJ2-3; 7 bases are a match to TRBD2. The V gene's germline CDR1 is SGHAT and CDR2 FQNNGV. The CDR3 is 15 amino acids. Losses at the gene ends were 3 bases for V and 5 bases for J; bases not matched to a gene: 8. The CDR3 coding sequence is TGTGCCAGCAGCTTGGGGGGGATATTACGAGATACGCAGTATTTT. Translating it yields CASSLGGILRDTQYF.

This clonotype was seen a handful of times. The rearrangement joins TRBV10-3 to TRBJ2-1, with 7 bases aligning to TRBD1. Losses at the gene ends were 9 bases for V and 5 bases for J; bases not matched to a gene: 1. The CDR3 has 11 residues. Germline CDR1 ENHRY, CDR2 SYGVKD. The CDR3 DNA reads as TGTGCCATTACAGGGGACAATGAGCAGTTCTTC. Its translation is CAITGDNEQFF.

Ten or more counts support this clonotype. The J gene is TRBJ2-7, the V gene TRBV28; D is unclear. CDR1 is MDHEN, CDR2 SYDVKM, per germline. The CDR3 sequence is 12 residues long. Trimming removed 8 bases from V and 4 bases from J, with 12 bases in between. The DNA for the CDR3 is TGTGCCAGCGGGATGATTGGGTACGAGCAGTACTTC. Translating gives CASGMIGYEQYF.

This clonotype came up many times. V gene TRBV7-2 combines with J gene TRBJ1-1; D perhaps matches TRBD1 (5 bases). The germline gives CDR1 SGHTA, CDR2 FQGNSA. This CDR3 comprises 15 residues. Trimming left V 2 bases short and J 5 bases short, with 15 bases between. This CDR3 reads CASSLQPGVGTEAFF. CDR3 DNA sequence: TGTGCCAGCAGCTTACAGCCGGGGGTTGGGACTGAAGCTTTCTTT.

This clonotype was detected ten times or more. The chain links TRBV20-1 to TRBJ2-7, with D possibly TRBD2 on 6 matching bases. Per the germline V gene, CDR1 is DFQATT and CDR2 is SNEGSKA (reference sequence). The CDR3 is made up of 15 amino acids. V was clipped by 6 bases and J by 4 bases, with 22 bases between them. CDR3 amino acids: CSARDSTSFKYEQYF. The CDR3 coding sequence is TGCAGTGCAAGGGACTCCACAAGCTTTAAATACGAGCAGTACTTC.

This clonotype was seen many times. In DNA, the CDR3 is TGTGCCAGCAGCTTAGACTGGCGAGCTGAAGCTTTCTTT. It translates to CASSLDWRAEAFF. The chain couples TRBV11-2 to TRBJ1-1; no firm D call. The CDR3 has 13 amino acids. Germline V gene data show CDR1 as SGHAT and CDR2 as FQNNGV. Between the trimmed V and J ends, which lost 0 bases and 6 bases, there was a span of 8 bases.

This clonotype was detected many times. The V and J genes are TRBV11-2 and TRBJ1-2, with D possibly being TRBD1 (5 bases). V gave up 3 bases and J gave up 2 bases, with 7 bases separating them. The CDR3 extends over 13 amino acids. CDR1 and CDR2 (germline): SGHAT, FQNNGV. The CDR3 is CASSFAGNYGYTF. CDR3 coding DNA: TGTGCCAGCAGCTTTGCAGGGAACTATGGCTACACCTTC.

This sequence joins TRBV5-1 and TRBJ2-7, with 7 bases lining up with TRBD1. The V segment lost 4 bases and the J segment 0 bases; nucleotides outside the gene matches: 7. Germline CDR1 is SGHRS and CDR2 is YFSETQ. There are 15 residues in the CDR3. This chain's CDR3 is CASSAQGIGSYEQYF. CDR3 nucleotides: TGCGCCAGCAGCGCACAGGGGATTGGCTCCTACGAGCAGTACTTC.

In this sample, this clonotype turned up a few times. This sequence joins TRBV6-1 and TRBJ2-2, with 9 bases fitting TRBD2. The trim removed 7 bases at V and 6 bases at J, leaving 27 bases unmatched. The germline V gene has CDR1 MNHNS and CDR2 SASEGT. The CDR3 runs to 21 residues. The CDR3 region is CASTPFGARGGLAGPSGELFF. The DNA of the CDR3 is TGTGCCAGCACTCCTTTTGGGGCAAGGGGAGGTCTAGCGGGACCATCCGGGGAGCTGTTTTTT.

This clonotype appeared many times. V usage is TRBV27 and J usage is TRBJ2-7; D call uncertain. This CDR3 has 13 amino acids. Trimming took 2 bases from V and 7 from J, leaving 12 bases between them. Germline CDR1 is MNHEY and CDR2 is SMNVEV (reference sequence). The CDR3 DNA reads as TGTGCCAGCAGTTTAAGAGCCCCTCCGGAGCAGTACTTC. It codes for CASSLRAPPEQYF.

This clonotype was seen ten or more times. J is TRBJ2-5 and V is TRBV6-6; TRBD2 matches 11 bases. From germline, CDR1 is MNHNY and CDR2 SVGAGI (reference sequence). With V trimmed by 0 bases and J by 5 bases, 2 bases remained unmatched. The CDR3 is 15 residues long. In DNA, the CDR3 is TGTGCCAGCAGTTACTCGGGGACTAGCGGTGAGACCCAGTACTTC. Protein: CASSYSGTSGETQYF.

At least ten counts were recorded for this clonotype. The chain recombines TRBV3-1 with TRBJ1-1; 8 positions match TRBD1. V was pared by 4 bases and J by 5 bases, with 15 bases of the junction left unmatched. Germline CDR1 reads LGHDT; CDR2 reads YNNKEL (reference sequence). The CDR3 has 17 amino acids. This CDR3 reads CASSPETTTGDRTEAFF. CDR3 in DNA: TGTGCCAGCAGCCCGGAGACAACGACAGGGGATCGTACTGAAGCTTTCTTT.

This CDR3 reads CASRLGETEAFF. The CDR3 nucleotides are TGTGCCAGCAGGCTGGGGGAGACTGAAGCTTTCTTT. V usage is TRBV28 and J usage is TRBJ1-1; TRBD1 might be the D (5 bases). Germline-derived CDR1 and CDR2 are MDHEN and SYDVKM. The CDR3 is 12 amino acids. V was cut by 6 bases and J by 5 bases, with 10 bases left in between.

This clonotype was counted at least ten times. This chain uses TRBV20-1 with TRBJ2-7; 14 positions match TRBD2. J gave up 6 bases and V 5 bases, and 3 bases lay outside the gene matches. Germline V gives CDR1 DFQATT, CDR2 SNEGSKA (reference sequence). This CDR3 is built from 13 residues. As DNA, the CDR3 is TGCAGTGCTCGACTAGCGGGAGGGCTCGAGCAGTACTTC. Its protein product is CSARLAGGLEQYF.

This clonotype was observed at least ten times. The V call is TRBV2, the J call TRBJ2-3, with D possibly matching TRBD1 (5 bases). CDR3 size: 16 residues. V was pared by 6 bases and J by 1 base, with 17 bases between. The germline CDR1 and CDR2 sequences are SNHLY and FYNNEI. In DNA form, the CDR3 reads TGTGCCAGCAGCTTAGCTACAGGTCTCGGCACAGATACGCAGTATTTT. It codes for CASSLATGLGTDTQYF.